Below, one T cell receptor (beta chain) is given with its context. No antigen is known for it. Germline values: CDR1 SGDLS, CDR2 YYNGEE. There are 15 residues in the CDR3. V dropped 1 base and J dropped 0; count of bases not matched to a gene: 1. TCRdb's copy holds only in-frame clones and misses some; the assay was immunoSEQ multiplex PCR. The sample holds about 23,000 clones; more than 75% are singletons and the top ten take about 8.6%. This entry is derived from a study of STAT5B mutations in CD4+ large granular lymphocyte leukemia. Study-level findings and limits: TRBV06-family usage was enriched in top patient clones (8/27) versus controls (2/35).

The origin of this receptor is a human donor in good health. Sequenced sample: CD4+ T cells from blood buffy coats. The chain combines TRBV9 with TRBJ2-3; 8 bases agree with TRBD1. CDR3 sequence reads: CASSVNRGSTDTQYF. In DNA form, the CDR3 reads TGTGCCAGCAGCGTAAACAGGGGGAGCACAGATACGCAGTATTTT.